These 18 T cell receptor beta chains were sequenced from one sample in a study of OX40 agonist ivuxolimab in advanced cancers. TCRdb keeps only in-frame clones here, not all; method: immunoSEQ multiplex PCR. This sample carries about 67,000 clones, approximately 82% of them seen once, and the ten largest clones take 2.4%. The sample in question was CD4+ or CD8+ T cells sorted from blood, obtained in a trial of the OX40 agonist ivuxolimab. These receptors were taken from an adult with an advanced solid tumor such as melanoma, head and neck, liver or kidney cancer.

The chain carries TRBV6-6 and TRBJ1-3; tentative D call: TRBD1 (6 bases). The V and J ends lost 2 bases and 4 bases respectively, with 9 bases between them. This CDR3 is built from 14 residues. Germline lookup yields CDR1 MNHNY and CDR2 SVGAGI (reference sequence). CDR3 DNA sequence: TGTGCCAGCAGTTACAGGGGGATAGGAAACACCATATATTTT. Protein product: CASSYRGIGNTIYF.

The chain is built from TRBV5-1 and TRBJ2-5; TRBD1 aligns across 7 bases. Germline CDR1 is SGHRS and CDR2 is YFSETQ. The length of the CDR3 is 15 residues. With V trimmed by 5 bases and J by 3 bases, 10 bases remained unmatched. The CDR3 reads CASSNTGTAKETQYF. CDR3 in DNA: TGCGCCAGCAGTAATACTGGGACAGCGAAAGAGACCCAGTACTTC.

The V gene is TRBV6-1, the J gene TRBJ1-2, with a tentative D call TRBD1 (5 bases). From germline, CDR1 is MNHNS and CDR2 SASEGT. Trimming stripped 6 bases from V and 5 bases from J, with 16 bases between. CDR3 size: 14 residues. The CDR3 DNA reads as TGTGCCAGCAGCCGGGACCCACGAGATTATGGCTACACCTTC. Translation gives CASSRDPRDYGYTF.

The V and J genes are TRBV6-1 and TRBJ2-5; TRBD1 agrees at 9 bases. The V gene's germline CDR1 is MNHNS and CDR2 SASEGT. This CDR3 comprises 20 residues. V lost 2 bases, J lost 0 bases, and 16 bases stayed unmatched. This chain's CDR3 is CASSEIPGTGGVGYQETQYF. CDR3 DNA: TGTGCCAGCAGTGAAATCCCCGGCACAGGGGGCGTGGGGTACCAAGAGACCCAGTACTTC.

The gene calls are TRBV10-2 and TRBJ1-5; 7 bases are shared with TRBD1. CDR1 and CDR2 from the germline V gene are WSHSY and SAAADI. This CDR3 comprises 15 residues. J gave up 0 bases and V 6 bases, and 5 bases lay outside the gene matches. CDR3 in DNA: TGCGCCAGCAGGAATGGACAGGATAGCAATCAGCCCCAGCATTTT. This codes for CASRNGQDSNQPQHF.

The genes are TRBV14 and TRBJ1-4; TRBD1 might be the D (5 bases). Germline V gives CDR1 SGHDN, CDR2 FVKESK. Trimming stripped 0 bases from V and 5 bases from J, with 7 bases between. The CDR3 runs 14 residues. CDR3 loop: CASSQEGTNEKLFF. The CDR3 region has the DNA TGTGCCAGCAGCCAAGAAGGGACGAATGAAAAACTGTTTTTT.

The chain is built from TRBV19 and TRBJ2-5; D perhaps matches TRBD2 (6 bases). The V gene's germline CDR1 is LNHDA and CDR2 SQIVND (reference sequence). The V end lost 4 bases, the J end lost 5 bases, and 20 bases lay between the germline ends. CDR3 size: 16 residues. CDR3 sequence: CASSTRGTLKWETQYF. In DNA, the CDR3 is TGTGCCAGTAGTACTCGAGGGACTCTTAAATGGGAGACCCAGTACTTC. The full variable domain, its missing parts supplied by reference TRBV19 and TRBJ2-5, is DGGITQSPKYLFRKEGQNVTLSCEQNLNHDAMYWYRQDPGQGLRLIYYSQIVNDFQKGDIAEGYSVSREKKESFPLTVTSAQKNPTAFYLCASSTRGTLKWETQYFGPGTRLLVL.

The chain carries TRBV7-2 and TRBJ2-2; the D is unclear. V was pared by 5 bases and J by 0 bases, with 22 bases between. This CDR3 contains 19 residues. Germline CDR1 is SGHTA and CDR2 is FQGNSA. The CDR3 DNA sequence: TGTGCCAGCAGCAAAAGGAGTGCGTTTAGCCTCGCGAACACCGGGGAGCTGTTTTTT. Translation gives CASSKRSAFSLANTGELFF.

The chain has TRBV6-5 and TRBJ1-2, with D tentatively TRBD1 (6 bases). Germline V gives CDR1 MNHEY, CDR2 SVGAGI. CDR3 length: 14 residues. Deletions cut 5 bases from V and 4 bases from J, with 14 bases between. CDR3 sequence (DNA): TGTGCCAGCAGTGTATCAGAAGGGGGCTATGGCTACACCTTC. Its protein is CASSVSEGGYGYTF.

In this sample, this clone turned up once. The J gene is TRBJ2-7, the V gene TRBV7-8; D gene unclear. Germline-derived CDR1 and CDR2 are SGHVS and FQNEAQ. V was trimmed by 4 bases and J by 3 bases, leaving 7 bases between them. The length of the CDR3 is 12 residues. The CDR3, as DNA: TGTGCCAGCAGCTCCTACAGCTACGAGCAGTACTTC. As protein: CASSSYSYEQYF.

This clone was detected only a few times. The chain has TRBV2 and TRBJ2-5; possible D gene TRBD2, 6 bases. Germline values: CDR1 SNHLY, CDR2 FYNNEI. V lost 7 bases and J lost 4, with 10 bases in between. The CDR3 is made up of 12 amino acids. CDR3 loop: CASKEGGETQYF. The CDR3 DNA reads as TGTGCCAGCAAGGAGGGCGGAGAGACCCAGTACTTC.

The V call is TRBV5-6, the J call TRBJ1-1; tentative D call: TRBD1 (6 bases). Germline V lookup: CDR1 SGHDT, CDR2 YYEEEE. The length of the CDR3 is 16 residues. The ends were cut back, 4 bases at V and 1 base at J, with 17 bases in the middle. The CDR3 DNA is TGTGCCAGCAGCCTAATCCGGACAGTCGGGAACACTGAAGCTTTCTTT. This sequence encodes CASSLIRTVGNTEAFF.

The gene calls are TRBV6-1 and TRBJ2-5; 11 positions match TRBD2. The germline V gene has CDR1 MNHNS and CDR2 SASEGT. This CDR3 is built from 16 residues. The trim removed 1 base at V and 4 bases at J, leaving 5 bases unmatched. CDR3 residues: CASSEGVAGGRETQYF. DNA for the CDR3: TGTGCCAGCAGTGAAGGGGTAGCGGGGGGGCGAGAGACCCAGTACTTC.

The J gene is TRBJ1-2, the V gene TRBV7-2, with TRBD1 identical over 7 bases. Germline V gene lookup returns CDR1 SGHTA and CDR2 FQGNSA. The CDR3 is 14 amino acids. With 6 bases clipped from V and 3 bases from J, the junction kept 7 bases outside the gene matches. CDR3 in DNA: TGTGCCAGCAGGGGAGGGGGCCTGGACTATGGCTACACCTTC. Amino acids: CASRGGGLDYGYTF.

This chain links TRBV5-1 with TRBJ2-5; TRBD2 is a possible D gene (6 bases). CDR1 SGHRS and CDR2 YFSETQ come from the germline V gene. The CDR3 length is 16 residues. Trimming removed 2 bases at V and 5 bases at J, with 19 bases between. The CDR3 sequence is CASSFQGPRLGETQYF. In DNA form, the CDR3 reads TGCGCCAGCAGCTTTCAGGGACCGAGACTAGGGGAGACCCAGTACTTC.

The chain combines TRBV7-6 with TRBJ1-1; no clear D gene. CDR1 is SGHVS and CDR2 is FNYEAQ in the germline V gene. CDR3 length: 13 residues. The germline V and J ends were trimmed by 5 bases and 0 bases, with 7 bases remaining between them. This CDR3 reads CASSADLNTEAFF. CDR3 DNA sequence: TGTGCCAGCAGCGCCGATTTGAACACTGAAGCTTTCTTT.

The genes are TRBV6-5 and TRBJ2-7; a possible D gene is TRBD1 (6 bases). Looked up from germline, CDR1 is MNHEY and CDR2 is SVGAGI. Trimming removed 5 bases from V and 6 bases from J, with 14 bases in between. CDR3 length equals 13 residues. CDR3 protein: CASSITGSAEQYF. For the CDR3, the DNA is TGTGCCAGCAGTATAACAGGGAGTGCCGAGCAGTACTTC.

CDR3 sequence reads: CASSLDPRTEAFF. The CDR3 nucleotides read TGTGCCAGCAGCTTAGACCCCCGGACGGAAGCTTTCTTT. The rearrangement joins TRBV7-9 to TRBJ1-1; no reliable D call. Trimming removed 1 base from V and 8 bases from J, with 11 bases in between. This CDR3 comprises 13 residues. Per germline, CDR1 SEHNR and CDR2 FQNEAQ (reference sequence).